This entry lists 10 T cell receptor beta chains sequenced from one sample in a study of T cells in Graves' hyperthyroidism and ophthalmopathy. Amplification of TCR beta CDR3 regions used RNA as the template. Primed by the HTBI set, a first-round RT-PCR was run on the TCR CDR3. TCRdb independently ran MiXCR on the multiplex PCR reads; one entry per CDR3 protein. Of about 540,000 distinct CDR3 sequences in the sample, 46% were seen once. The specimen sequenced was peripheral blood or thyroid tissue (not recorded which). Every receptor here comes from a woman in her late teens or twenties with Graves' hyperthyroidism.

V is TRBV19 and J is TRBJ2-7; TRBD2 matches 8 bases. V was pared by 8 bases and J by 2 bases, with 8 bases of the junction left unmatched. CDR1 is LNHDA, CDR2 SQIVND, per germline (reference sequence). The CDR3 totals 14 residues. CDR3 amino acids: CASEVTGGPYEQYF. For the CDR3, the DNA is TGTGCCAGTGAGGTTACGGGAGGGCCCTACGAGCAGTACTTC.

In its sample, this clonotype was seen many times. This chain connects TRBV7-9 to TRBJ2-7; a weak D match, TRBD1 (6 bases). The CDR3 has 15 amino acids. Trimming cost V 1 base and J 3 bases, with 13 bases left between them. Per germline, CDR1 SEHNR and CDR2 FQNEAQ (reference sequence). In DNA, the CDR3 is TGTGCCAGCAGCTTAGTGGGTGCAGGGGTCTACGAGCAGTACTTC. It specifies CASSLVGAGVYEQYF.

The genes are TRBV20-1 and TRBJ2-3, with D possibly matching TRBD2 (5 bases). This CDR3 has 13 amino acids. Trimming stripped 6 bases from V and 2 bases from J, with 12 bases between. Per the germline V gene, CDR1 is DFQATT and CDR2 is SNEGSKA (reference sequence). The DNA of the CDR3 is TGCAGTGCAAAGCGGACCAACACAGATACGCAGTATTTT. Amino acid sequence: CSAKRTNTDTQYF.

This clonotype was recorded a few times. V usage is TRBV27 and J usage is TRBJ2-3; no definite D call. Germline CDR1 reads MNHEY; CDR2 reads SMNVEV (reference sequence). Trimming left V 3 bases short and J 4 bases short, with 8 bases between. This CDR3 spans 13 amino acids. Here the CDR3 DNA reads TGTGCCAGCAGTTTGAGGCACCCAGATACGCAGTATTTT. This gives the protein CASSLRHPDTQYF.

For this clonotype: At one end the junction does not follow the germline gene, possibly because of a read error. The chain joins TRBV15 to TRBJ2-3; D remains ambiguous. The CDR3 contains 16 residues. Per the germline V gene, CDR1 is LNHNV and CDR2 is YYDKDF (reference sequence). The CDR3 bases are TGCGCCACCAGCAGAGATAGGGTCATAGATTCAGATACGCAGTATTTT. Its protein is CATSRDRVIDSDTQYF.

To note about this clonotype: A read error may account for a junction end that differs from germline. V usage is TRBV7-9 and J usage is TRBJ2-2; 7 positions match TRBD2. This CDR3 contains 15 residues. From germline, CDR1 is SEHNR and CDR2 FQNEAQ (reference sequence). Written as DNA, the CDR3 is TGCGCCAGCAGCCAAGAGGGGAGGGTTGGTGATGAGCAGTTTTTT. This sequence encodes CASSQEGRVGDEQFF.

V is TRBV12-3 or TRBV12-4 and J is TRBJ2-6; D is unclear. The CDR3 is 16 residues long. V shed 6 bases and J shed 0 bases, with 12 bases lying between them. This CDR3 reads CASSRRTSSGANVLTF. In DNA form, the CDR3 reads TGTGCCAGCAGCAGAAGGACCAGCTCTGGGGCCAACGTCCTGACTTTC.

The V and J genes are TRBV2 and TRBJ1-2, with D unclear. CDR3 length: 15 amino acids. The ends were cut back, 3 bases at V and 8 bases at J, with 19 bases in the middle. Germline values: CDR1 SNHLY, CDR2 FYNNEI. The CDR3: CASSDRGWYQGGYTF. CDR3 sequence (DNA): TGTGCCAGCAGTGACCGGGGATGGTACCAAGGAGGCTACACCTTC.

As regards this clonotype: A much larger clone lies a single base off, so this may be a read error. The CDR3 reads CSAQDPTNEKLFF. CDR3 coding DNA: TGCAGTGCCCAGGATCCCACTAATGAAAAACTGTTTTTT. J is TRBJ1-4 and V is TRBV20-1, with D uncertain. Germline CDR1 and CDR2: DFQATT and SNEGSKA (reference sequence). V was clipped by 6 bases and J by 2 bases, with 10 bases between them. The CDR3 has 13 amino acids.

The table lists this clonotype with many counts. J is TRBJ2-5 and V is TRBV6-5; TRBD2 matches at 9 bases. V lost 0 bases, J lost 5 bases, and 10 bases stayed unmatched. Germline V gives CDR1 MNHEY, CDR2 SVGAGI. This CDR3 is built from 17 residues. CDR3 region: CASSYSMASGIGETQYF. The CDR3 DNA follows: TGTGCCAGCAGTTACTCGATGGCTAGCGGGATAGGGGAGACCCAGTACTTC.